The next 5 T cell receptor beta chains were all read from a single sample in a study of blood T cell repertoires in COVID-19. Produced via immunoSEQ multiplex PCR; TCRdb's table is partial and in-frame only. The sample lists roughly 71,000 clones, roughly 86% occurring once. The sample was peripheral blood. These receptors originate from a man aged 50 to 59 with acute or convalescent COVID-19.

This sequence joins TRBV3-1 (or the pseudogene TRBV3-2) and TRBJ1-2, with a tentative D call TRBD1 (6 bases). The CDR3 loop spans 14 amino acids. Trimming removed 5 bases at V and 8 bases at J, with 18 bases between. From germline, CDR1 is LGHDT and CDR2 YNNKEL (reference sequence). This chain's CDR3 is CASSSPRGFGGYTF. As DNA, the CDR3 is TGTGCCAGCAGCAGCCCCAGGGGCTTCGGCGGCTACACCTTC.

This rearrangement joins TRBV13 to TRBJ2-5; TRBD1 might be the D (6 bases). The CDR3 totals 14 residues. Trimming cost V 5 bases and J 4 bases, with 14 bases left between them. Per the germline V gene, CDR1 is PRHDT and CDR2 is FYEKMQ (reference sequence). CDR3 DNA sequence: TGTGCCAGCAGCACGAAACAGGGTGGAGAGACCCAGTACTTC. Translating gives CASSTKQGGETQYF.

The table lists this clone with a count of one. The J gene is TRBJ1-3, the V gene TRBV6-4; no clear D. Trimming removed 0 bases at V and 0 bases at J, with 6 bases between. Germline CDR1 reads MRHNA; CDR2 reads SNTAGT. This CDR3 comprises 15 residues. The CDR3 protein is CASSDSDTSGNTIYF. The CDR3 DNA reads as TGTGCCAGCAGTGACTCCGACACCTCTGGAAACACCATATATTTT.

This chain uses TRBV3-1 (or the pseudogene TRBV3-2) with TRBJ2-5, with D perhaps TRBD2 (5 bases). This CDR3 region has 13 residues. Per germline, CDR1 LGHDT and CDR2 YNNKEL (reference sequence). V was pared by 1 base and J by 5 bases, with 8 bases between. This CDR3 reads CASSQVGGETQYF. The CDR3 coding sequence is TGTGCCAGCAGCCAAGTGGGCGGGGAGACCCAGTACTTC.

The V call is TRBV10-3, the J call TRBJ1-2; a weak D match, TRBD1 (6 bases). The CDR3 consists of 13 residues. Germline assignment: CDR1 ENHRY and CDR2 SYGVKD. Trimming pared 7 bases from V and 4 bases from J, leaving 13 bases between. This CDR3 reads CAITPGQSYGYTF. CDR3 in DNA: TGTGCCATCACCCCAGGACAGAGCTATGGCTACACCTTC.